The rows below give T cell receptor beta chains drawn from one sample of a study of human T cells and chemical hapten exposure. TCRdb reprocessed the RACE reads with MiXCR, giving one entry per CDR3 protein. In the table there are more than 250,000 distinct CDR3 sequences, about 7.7% of which are singletons. Sequenced material: whole blood, taken in connection with sensitization to the hapten diphenylcyclopropenone (DPC). Receptor source: a man aged 18 to 29 with alopecia areata. Some clones in this sample may be carry-over from other donors' samples. The conserved cysteine and the conserved F or W are not part of the CDR3 here. The order of the fields is J gene, V gene, CDR3 protein.

J: TRBJ1-3
V: TRBV9
CDR3: ASSVAPGTVSGNTIY

J: TRBJ2-7
V: TRBV5-1
CDR3: ASSTGRGQY

J: TRBJ2-1
V: TRBV29-1
CDR3: SVRVAGTYNEQF

J: TRBJ1-4
V: TRBV14
CDR3: ASSKERGRANEKLF

J: TRBJ2-2
V: TRBV7-2
CDR3: ASSPGTDTGELF

J: TRBJ1-1
V: TRBV5-6
CDR3: ASSLLPRQGARTEAF

J: TRBJ2-3
V: TRBV6-6
CDR3: ASEGSSTDTQY

J: TRBJ1-2
V: TRBV28
CDR3: ASSLRGPPNYGYT

J: TRBJ2-1
V: TRBV7-2
CDR3: ASSLAGRGRHNEQF

J: TRBJ1-1
V: TRBV11-2
CDR3: ASSLSQGEAF

J: TRBJ2-7
V: TRBV5-6
CDR3: ASSLVGREQY

J: TRBJ2-1
V: TRBV14
CDR3: ASSTTTPSSGVYSYNEQF

J: TRBJ1-6
V: TRBV20-1
CDR3: SASRRRAFAYNSPLH

J: TRBJ1-4
V: TRBV4-3
CDR3: ASSQDGANEKLF

J: TRBJ1-2
V: TRBV24-1
CDR3: ATSDSGRQNPGYT

J: TRBJ1-1
V: TRBV6-5
CDR3: ASSSTPAQGATEAF